In its sample, the clone carrying this T cell receptor (beta chain) was seen once. Its antigen is unknown. The source of the sample is a study of graft-versus-host responses after intestinal transplantation. The assay was immunoSEQ multiplex PCR, and TCRdb's table has in-frame clones only and misses some. Of about 97,000 clones in the sample, less than 95% were seen once. There are 19 residues in the CDR3. CDR1 MGHRA and CDR2 YSYEKL come from the germline V gene. Trimming took off 0 bases at V and 1 base at J, with 21 bases between the two ends. The clonotype was recovered from a human donor who was the organ donor for an intestinal transplant. The sample consisted of unstimulated CD8+ T cells sorted from spleen or lymph node cells, taken before transplant. The chain is built from TRBV4-1 and TRBJ2-5; possibly TRBD2 for D (5 bases). CDR3 amino acids: CASSQDSHAAVYSQETQYF. CDR3 coding DNA: TGCGCCAGCAGCCAAGATTCCCACGCAGCGGTATACTCCCAAGAGACCCAGTACTTC.